One and the same sample provided the 28 T cell receptor beta chains below, sequenced in a study of CD8+ T cells in alopecia areata. Cells that came from pooled cutaneous lymph nodes were sorted using CD4, CD8alpha, NKG2D, NKG2ACE and other markers. RNA extraction and reverse transcription yielded cDNA as sequencing template. The method was immunoSEQ multiplex PCR; TCRdb's version includes in-frame clones alone and lacks a portion of them. This sample includes roughly 260,000 clones with no singletons; its ten biggest clones take up 1.2%. The sample consisted of CD4+ T cells sorted from a lymph node. Receptor source: a C3H/HeJ mouse with alopecia areata. MHC haplotype here: H2-k.

On this clone itself: The genes are named according to mouse. The sequence runs out 4 residues before the end of the CDR3; the remainder is reconstructed from the germline J gene. The chain has TRBV13-1 and TRBJ2-7; 9 bases are shared with TRBD2. CDR1 and CDR2 from the germline V gene are NSHNY and SYGAGN. This CDR3 spans 13 amino acids. The CDR3 sequence is CASKGTGTYEQYF. Incomplete CDR3 DNA: TGTGCCAGCAAAGGGACTGGGACTTAT.

A remark on this clone: Gene names and germline refer to mouse. The read finishes 4 residues shy of the CDR3 end, and the germline J gene is used to complete it. This chain uses TRBV13-1 with TRBJ2-7; 10 positions match TRBD1. J gave up 2 bases and V 5 bases, and 4 bases lay outside the gene matches. Germline CDR1 reads NSHNY; CDR2 reads SYGAGN. This CDR3 contains 14 residues. CDR3 sequence reads: CASRTGTGAYEQYF. The sequenced part of the CDR3 DNA is TGTGCCAGCAGAACCGGGACAGGGGCCTAT.

In regard to this clone: Gene names refer to mouse genes. CDR3 sequence: CASSPTGPTYEQYF. The CDR3 DNA, read in part, is TGTGCCAGCAGCCCGACTGGGCCTACCTAT. The V call is TRBV19, the J call TRBJ2-7; 7 positions match TRBD2. The read finishes 4 residues shy of the CDR3 end, and the germline J gene is used to complete it. Trimming took 5 bases from V and 2 from J; bases not matched to a gene: 7. This CDR3 is 14 amino acids long. The V gene's germline CDR1 is FNHDT and CDR2 SITEND (reference sequence).

Remarks on this clone: Genes here carry mouse names. The read terminates 4 residues ahead of where the CDR3 ends, so the germline J gene completes it. V is TRBV19 and J is TRBJ1-2, with TRBD1 as a possible D gene (6 bases). Trimming removed 5 bases at V and 0 bases at J, with 11 bases between. CDR1 is FNHDT and CDR2 is SITEND in the germline V gene (reference sequence). The CDR3 contains 14 residues. Partial CDR3 DNA: TGTGCCAGCAGCCCCGAGGGGGCAAACTCC. Encoded protein: CASSPEGANS. The CDR3 reads in full as CASSPEGANSDYTF. The full variable domain, its missing parts supplied by reference TRBV19 and TRBJ1-2, is GGIITQTPKFLIGQEGQKLTLKCQQNFNHDTMYWYRQDSGKGLRLIYYSITENDLQKGDLSEGYDASREKKSSFSLTVTSAQKNEMAVFLCASSPEGANSDYTFGSGTRLLVI.

Many counts were recorded for this clone. Genes here carry mouse names. Read data end 4 residues before the CDR3 end; the end is taken from the germline J gene. At the DNA level, this CDR3 is encoded by other sequences in the same sample as well. V gene TRBV1 combines with J gene TRBJ2-2; D is unclear. Per the germline V gene, CDR1 is NSQYPW and CDR2 is LRSPGD (reference sequence). Trimming removed 0 bases from V and 0 bases from J, with 5 bases in between. The CDR3 runs 15 residues. The CDR3 DNA, read in part, is TGCACCTGCAGTGCAGAGGGGTCAAACACCGGG. Protein: CTCSAEGSNTG. The full CDR3 reads CTCSAEGSNTGQLYF. The whole variable domain, remainder taken from reference TRBV1 and TRBJ2-2, is VTLLEQNPRWRLVPRGQAVNLRCILKNSQYPWMSWYQQDLQKQLQWLFTLRSPGDKEVKSLPGADYLATRVTDTELRLQVANMSQGRTLYCTCSAEGSNTGQLYFGEGSKLTVL.

In its sample, this clone was seen a few times. Mouse names are used for the genes. The read stops 4 residues short of the end of the CDR3; the missing end is completed from the germline J gene. This same CDR3 is encoded by further DNA sequences in the sample. The gene calls are TRBV31 and TRBJ1-2, with TRBD1 matching over 9 bases. The germline gives CDR1 GKSSPN, CDR2 SITVG. This CDR3 comprises 15 residues. V lost 0 bases, J lost 2 bases, and 4 bases stayed unmatched. CDR3 sequence reads: CAWSLSGTGNSDYTF. The sequenced part of the CDR3 DNA is TGTGCCTGGAGTCTTTCCGGGACAGGGAACTCC.

This clone turned up a few times. Gene names refer to mouse genes. The read terminates 4 residues before the CDR3 end, so the remaining end is supplied by the germline J gene. The genes are TRBV31 and TRBJ2-1; D unclear. Trimming left V 0 bases short and J 5 bases short, with 5 bases between. The CDR3 is 12 residues long. The V gene's germline CDR1 is GKSSPN and CDR2 SITVG. CDR3 loop: CAWSLQDAEQFF. CDR3 DNA, as far as it was read: TGTGCCTGGAGTCTACAAGATGCT. Filled out from reference TRBV31 and TRBJ2-1, the complete variable domain reads AQTIHQWPVAEIKAVGSPLSLGCTIKGKSSPNLYWYWQATGGTLQQLFYSITVGQVESVVQLNLSASRPKDDQFILSTEKLLLSHSGFYLCAWSLQDAEQFFGPGTRLTVL.

About this clone: The genes are named according to mouse. Incomplete CDR3 DNA: TGTGCCAGCAGTGACAGGGGGGAAAACACA. This encodes CASSDRGENT. In full, the CDR3 reads CASSDRGENTEVFF. The chain joins TRBV19 to TRBJ1-1; 9 bases are shared with TRBD1. The read ends 4 residues before the CDR3 terminus; that terminus is restored from the germline J gene. CDR3 size: 14 residues. The V and J ends lost 4 bases and 1 base, in that order; junction bases with no gene match: 2. Looked up from germline, CDR1 is FNHDT and CDR2 is SITEND (reference sequence).

This clone was counted only a few times. Genes here carry mouse names. The CDR3 extends 4 residues past the end of the read, so its final part is completed from the germline J gene. The chain has TRBV13-1 and TRBJ2-3, with 8 bases lining up with TRBD2. In germline, CDR1 is NSHNY, CDR2 SYGAGN. The V segment lost 2 bases and the J segment 0 bases; nucleotides outside the gene matches: 5. The CDR3 consists of 16 residues. The sequenced CDR3 bases are TGTGCCAGCAGTGAGGCTGGGGGGACTAGTGCAGAA. Its protein product is CASSEAGGTSAE. The CDR3 as a whole reads CASSEAGGTSAETLYF.

The sample holds a few counts of this clone. All gene names here are mouse names. The CDR3 is cut off 4 residues early in the read; its end comes from the germline J gene. V gene TRBV1 combines with J gene TRBJ2-1; 8 bases align to TRBD1. The germline V gene encodes CDR1 NSQYPW and CDR2 LRSPGD (reference sequence). CDR3 length: 15 amino acids. Unmatched junction bases numbered 1, after V lost 1 base and J lost 2 bases. The CDR3 here is CTCSAVQGDYAEQFF. The sequenced CDR3 bases are TGCACCTGCAGTGCAGTACAGGGGGACTATGCT.

This clone was observed a handful of times. The gene symbols are mouse symbols. The read comes to an end 4 residues before the CDR3 does, leaving the germline J gene to fill in the end. The chain is built from TRBV13-2 and TRBJ1-1; possible D gene TRBD1, 6 bases. CDR1 is NNHNN, CDR2 SYGAGS, per germline (reference sequence). The length of the CDR3 is 14 residues. CDR3 sequence reads: CASGPSGGAREVFF. The covered CDR3 bases are TGTGCCAGCGGTCCCTCTGGGGGGGCGCGA.

Regarding this clone: Any gene name here is a mouse gene name. Coverage ceases 3 residues before the CDR3 finishes, and the germline J gene fills in the end. The chain recombines TRBV31 with TRBJ1-6; the D gene is possibly TRBD1 (6 bases). TRBJ1-6 is an open reading frame, and its role is uncertain. This CDR3 is built from 16 residues. V gave up 0 bases and J gave up 8 bases, with 17 bases separating them. Germline V gene lookup returns CDR1 GKSSPN and CDR2 SITVG. CDR3 DNA (partial): TGTGCCTGGAGTCTCGCCGGGACAATTGGGGATTCGCCC. This translates into CAWSLAGTIGDSP. The CDR3 in full is CAWSLAGTIGDSPLYF.

As for this clone: The listed genes are named as in mouse. The read terminates 4 residues ahead of where the CDR3 ends, so the germline J gene completes it. This sample includes further DNA sequences coding for the same CDR3. The chain carries TRBV19 and TRBJ2-3, with 8 bases identical to TRBD1. CDR1 and CDR2 from the germline V gene are FNHDT and SITEND (reference sequence). The J segment lost 3 bases and the V segment lost 5 bases, leaving 2 bases of the junction unmatched. CDR3 length: 13 residues. CDR3 protein: CASSRQGAETLYF. The part of the CDR3 DNA that was read is TGTGCCAGCAGCAGACAGGGGGCAGAA.

This clone was detected a few times. Gene labels here are mouse ones. The read comes to an end 4 residues before the CDR3 does, leaving the germline J gene to fill in the end. The chain carries TRBV13-3 and TRBJ2-1; tentative D call: TRBD2 (6 bases). This CDR3 comprises 13 residues. CDR1 and CDR2 (germline): NNHDY, SYVADS. Trimming took off 3 bases at V and 6 bases at J, with 10 bases between the two ends. CDR3 in amino acids: CASSVTTGAEQFF. The CDR3 DNA, read in part, is TGTGCCAGCAGTGTCACGACTGGTGCT.

Ten or more counts support this clone. Here the gene names and germline are mouse. Other DNA sequences in the same sample also yield this CDR3. The CDR3 DNA, read in part, is TGTGCCAGCAGTAAACAGGGGGCAAACACA. Its translation: CASSKQGANT. The entire CDR3 protein reads CASSKQGANTEVFF. The chain has TRBV19 and TRBJ1-1; 8 nucleotides match TRBD1. The read terminates 4 residues ahead of where the CDR3 ends, so the germline J gene completes it. Germline values: CDR1 FNHDT, CDR2 SITEND (reference sequence). V lost 3 bases, J lost 0 bases, and 1 base stayed unmatched. This CDR3 is built from 14 residues.

Comments on this clone: Genes and germline are mouse. The DNA ends 4 residues before the CDR3 does, and the rest of the CDR3 is filled in from the germline J gene. The chain joins TRBV19 to TRBJ1-1; a weak D match, TRBD1 (6 bases). Trimming removed 7 bases from V and 1 base from J, with 11 bases in between. Germline CDR1 FNHDT, CDR2 SITEND (reference sequence). This CDR3 is 13 amino acids long. The CDR3 is CASPLQGNTEVFF. The covered CDR3 bases are TGTGCCAGCCCTTTACAGGGAAACACA.

A word on this clone: Genes here carry mouse names. The read ends 4 residues early relative to the CDR3; the germline J gene fills the gap. This chain joins TRBV5 and TRBJ2-7; 12 nucleotides match TRBD2. This CDR3 region has 14 residues. Germline V CDR1 and CDR2: LGHNA, YNLKQL (reference sequence). CDR3: CASSPGLGGDEQYF. CDR3 DNA (partial): TGTGCCAGCAGCCCGGGACTGGGGGGAGAT.

This clone was seen a handful of times. Genes and germline are mouse. The sequenced fragment ends 4 residues before the CDR3 boundary, so the rest is inferred from the germline J gene. This CDR3 is also generated by other DNA sequences in the sample. The chain uses TRBV19 and TRBJ2-1; 11 bases align to TRBD2. This CDR3 contains 13 residues. V dropped 7 bases and J dropped 3; count of bases not matched to a gene: 0. From germline, CDR1 is FNHDT and CDR2 SITEND (reference sequence). The CDR3 here is CASGTGGYAEQFF. CDR3 DNA, as far as it was read: TGTGCCAGCGGGACTGGGGGCTATGCT.

This clone was observed at least ten times. Each gene name is a mouse one. The sequence runs out 3 residues before the end of the CDR3; the remainder is reconstructed from the germline J gene. J is TRBJ1-6 and V is TRBV17; perhaps TRBD1 as D (5 bases). TRBJ1-6 is classed as an ORF, of uncertain function. The germline V gene encodes CDR1 MNHDT and CDR2 YYDKIL. There are 12 residues in the CDR3. The sequenced CDR3 bases are TGTGCTAGCAGTAGAGATTGGGGGGTC. It is translated as CASSRDWGV. The whole CDR3 protein is CASSRDWGVLYF.

This clone was picked up a small number of times. Gene names are the mouse ones. The read comes to an end 4 residues before the CDR3 does, leaving the germline J gene to fill in the end. The genes are TRBV19 and TRBJ2-7, with TRBD2 identical over 11 bases. This CDR3 has 15 amino acids. Germline V gene lookup returns CDR1 FNHDT and CDR2 SITEND (reference sequence). The covered CDR3 bases are TGTGCCAGCAGTACCCCCGACTGGGGGGGTTAT. This codes for CASSTPDWGGY. The CDR3 as a whole reads CASSTPDWGGYEQYF.

This clone has only a few counts. Gene names follow the mouse nomenclature. The sequence runs out 4 residues before the end of the CDR3; the remainder is reconstructed from the germline J gene. This sequence joins TRBV1 and TRBJ1-1; TRBD1 is a possible D gene (5 bases). Germline V gene data show CDR1 as NSQYPW and CDR2 as LRSPGD (reference sequence). This CDR3 is 13 amino acids long. Trimming removed 6 bases at V and 1 base at J, with 9 bases between. The CDR3 spells CTCRATGNTEVFF. Incomplete CDR3 DNA: TGCACCTGCAGGGCTACAGGGAACACA.

This clone came up a few times. Mouse germline and gene names are used. The CDR3 is cut off 4 residues early in the read; its end comes from the germline J gene. Other DNA sequences from this sample encode an identical CDR3 as well. The J gene is TRBJ2-7, the V gene TRBV13-1; 12 nucleotides line up with TRBD2. Germline V lookup: CDR1 NSHNY, CDR2 SYGAGN. This CDR3 comprises 14 residues. The CDR3 region is CASSPGTGGYEQYF. The part of the CDR3 DNA that was read is TGTGCCAGCAGCCCCGGGACTGGGGGGTAT.

This clone turned up a few times. The gene symbols are mouse symbols. From the germline J gene comes the end of the CDR3, since the read stops 4 residues before it. V gene TRBV13-1 combines with J gene TRBJ2-1, with 10 positions matching TRBD1. Germline lookup yields CDR1 NSHNY and CDR2 SYGAGN. CDR3 length: 15 residues. The CDR3 loop is CASSDRQGARAEQFF. Incomplete CDR3 DNA: TGTGCCAGCAGTGATCGACAGGGGGCGAGAGCT.

As to this clone: Mouse gene names and germline throughout. The read terminates 4 residues before the CDR3 end, so the remaining end is supplied by the germline J gene. The rearrangement joins TRBV19 to TRBJ2-5, with TRBD1 matching 7 bases. CDR3 length: 12 residues. CDR1 FNHDT and CDR2 SITEND come from the germline V gene (reference sequence). The CDR3 bases that were read are TGTGCCAGCAGAAACAGGGGTGAC. Protein: CASRNRGD. The whole CDR3 protein is CASRNRGDTQYF.

Turning to this clone: Gene names and germline match the mouse. The read gets to within 4 residues of the CDR3 end, and the germline J gene fills in the rest. V is TRBV13-1 and J is TRBJ2-2; 11 positions agree with TRBD2. The CDR3 sequence is 16 residues long. Germline-derived CDR1 and CDR2 are NSHNY and SYGAGN. V shed 3 bases and J 1 base; nucleotides not matched to a gene: 2. CDR3 residues: CASSVGLGENTGQLYF. CDR3 DNA (partial): TGTGCCAGCAGTGTGGGACTGGGGGAAAACACCGGG.

This clone was picked up a small number of times. Gene names refer to mouse genes. The read terminates 4 residues before the CDR3 end, so the remaining end is supplied by the germline J gene. J is TRBJ2-7 and V is TRBV19; the match to TRBD1 covers 10 bases. V lost 3 bases to trimming and J lost 3 bases; unmatched junction nucleotides: 3. The germline V gene has CDR1 FNHDT and CDR2 SITEND (reference sequence). CDR3 length equals 14 residues. CDR3 DNA, as far as it was read: TGTGCCAGCAGTAGGGGACAGGGGTTCTAT. Protein sequence: CASSRGQGFY. The complete CDR3 sequence is CASSRGQGFYEQYF.

Notes on this clone: Germline and genes: mouse. The read comes to an end 4 residues before the CDR3 does, leaving the germline J gene to fill in the end. Other DNA sequences in this sample translate to the same CDR3. V usage is TRBV1 and J usage is TRBJ2-4, with D possibly being TRBD2 (5 bases). The CDR3 totals 15 residues. V lost 0 bases to trimming and J lost 0 bases, with 7 bases between them. Per germline, CDR1 NSQYPW and CDR2 LRSPGD (reference sequence). The sequenced part of the CDR3 DNA is TGCACCTGCAGTGCAGATGCTGGGAGTCAAAAC. This sequence encodes CTCSADAGSQN. The complete CDR3 reads CTCSADAGSQNTLYF.

This clone was counted only a few times. Gene and germline names: mouse. The read terminates 4 residues ahead of where the CDR3 ends, so the germline J gene completes it. This rearrangement joins TRBV5 to TRBJ2-5, with 8 positions matching TRBD2. CDR3 length equals 14 residues. From germline, CDR1 is LGHNA and CDR2 YNLKQL (reference sequence). This CDR3 reads CASSQPTGEDTQYF. CDR3 DNA (partial): TGTGCCAGCAGCCAGCCGACTGGGGAAGAC.